A selection of T cell receptor beta chains follows, all from one sample in a study of blood T cell repertoires in COVID-19. Produced via immunoSEQ multiplex PCR; TCRdb's table is partial and in-frame only. Counted here are fewer than 250,000 clones, roughly nine tenths occurring once; the ten biggest clones make up roughly 0.7%. The sequenced sample consisted of peripheral blood. The receptors come from a man aged 40-49 years with acute or convalescent COVID-19. Both conserved end residues are part of each CDR3. The order of the fields is J gene, D gene, clone size, V gene, CDR3 protein, CDR3 DNA. The D gene is left open where the match is weak. Only part of the rows carry a size: once, few, many, or a class if the clone is expanded.

>TRBJ2-2|-|-|TRBV19
CASSIGSGGTGELFF
TGTGCCAGTAGTATAGGGTCCGGAGGGACCGGGGAGCTGTTTTTT
>TRBJ2-5|-|-|TRBV3-1/TRBV3-2
CASSPPGMETQYF
TGTGCCAGCAGCCCCCCAGGTATGGAGACCCAGTACTTC
>TRBJ2-6|-|-|TRBV6-5
CATRRQSSGANVLTF
TGTGCCACCAGGAGACAGAGCTCTGGGGCCAACGTCCTGACTTTC
>TRBJ2-1|-|-|TRBV24-1
CATSDSPGLSYNEQFF
TGTGCCACCAGTGATTCTCCGGGACTTTCCTACAATGAGCAGTTCTTC
>TRBJ2-3|TRBD2|-|TRBV19
CASNWGGESTDTQYF
TGTGCCAGTAACTGGGGAGGGGAGAGCACAGATACGCAGTATTTT
>TRBJ2-7|-|once|TRBV19
CASSMRGSYEQYF
TGTGCCAGTAGTATGAGAGGGTCCTACGAGCAGTACTTC
>TRBJ2-1|-|-|TRBV24-1
CATSDLVGTPQFF
TGTGCCACCAGTGATTTAGTTGGGACTCCCCAGTTCTTC
>TRBJ2-1|-|once|TRBV30
CAWSGGANNEQFF
TGTGCCTGGAGTGGGGGAGCGAACAATGAGCAGTTCTTC
>TRBJ2-2|-|-|TRBV27
CASTVQGNTGELFF
TGTGCCAGCACTGTACAGGGGAACACCGGGGAGCTGTTTTTT
>TRBJ1-1|-|once|TRBV6-6
CASSYFGVNTEAFF
TGTGCCAGCAGTTACTTCGGGGTGAACACTGAAGCTTTCTTT
>TRBJ2-2|TRBD2|-|TRBV4-2
CASSQGTGLAGTNTGELFF
TGTGCCAGCAGCCAAGGAACGGGACTAGCGGGAACCAACACCGGGGAGCTGTTTTTT
>TRBJ2-3|TRBD2|-|TRBV15
CATSRVAGGPLRADTQYF
TGTGCCACCAGCAGAGTGGCGGGAGGGCCCCTTAGGGCAGATACGCAGTATTTT
>TRBJ2-7|TRBD1|few|TRBV28
CASSWDREGEQYF
TGTGCCAGCAGTTGGGACAGGGAGGGGGAGCAGTACTTC
>TRBJ1-5|-|-|TRBV24-1
CATSDQHSNQPQHF
TGTGCCACCAGTGATCAACATAGCAATCAGCCCCAGCATTTT
>TRBJ1-1|-|-|TRBV27
CASSLGGRFAPEAFF
TGTGCCAGCAGTTTAGGGGGGAGATTTGCCCCTGAAGCTTTCTTT
>TRBJ2-7|-|-|TRBV30
CAWSVSGNEQYF
TGTGCCTGGAGTGTATCAGGGAACGAGCAGTACTTC
>TRBJ1-5|TRBD1|-|TRBV18
CASSWDRDNQPQHF
TGTGCCAGCTCATGGGACAGGGACAATCAGCCCCAGCATTTT
>TRBJ2-7|TRBD1|-|TRBV5-1
CASSWGDRDRRSYEQYF
TGCGCCAGCAGCTGGGGGGACCGGGACAGGAGATCCTACGAGCAGTACTTC
>TRBJ1-4|-|-|TRBV3-1/TRBV3-2
CASSQNRFNEKLFF
TGTGCCAGCAGCCAAAACAGGTTTAATGAAAAACTGTTTTTT
>TRBJ1-2|TRBD1|-|TRBV4-1
CASSRLGSRGRPGYTF
TGCGCCAGCAGCCGATTGGGTTCCAGGGGGAGACCGGGCTACACCTTC
>TRBJ2-1|TRBD2|-|TRBV4-1
CASSLLLAESYNEQFF
TGCGCCAGCAGCCTCTTACTAGCGGAATCCTACAATGAGCAGTTCTTC
>TRBJ1-1|-|-|TRBV27
CASSAAIARLDTEAFF
TGTGCCAGCAGTGCTGCGATTGCACGCTTGGACACTGAAGCTTTCTTT
>TRBJ2-7|TRBD2|once|TRBV5-1
CASSFSGGASYEQYF
TGCGCCAGCAGCTTTAGCGGGGGGGCCTCGTACGAGCAGTACTTC
>TRBJ2-7|TRBD1|-|TRBV2
CASNDRTGSVYEQYF
TGTGCCAGCAACGACCGGACAGGGTCGGTCTACGAGCAGTACTTC
>TRBJ1-5|TRBD1|-|TRBV6-5
CATRTGTGGQPQHF
TGTGCCACCCGAACCGGGACAGGGGGCCAGCCCCAGCATTTT
>TRBJ1-6|TRBD1|-|TRBV7-2
CASSLAQGADSPLHF
TGTGCCAGCAGCTTAGCGCAGGGGGCGGATTCACCCCTCCACTTT
>TRBJ2-1|TRBD2|once|TRBV10-3
CAIRLSGNPYNEQFF
TGTGCCATCAGACTTAGCGGGAATCCCTACAATGAGCAGTTCTTC
>TRBJ2-2|TRBD2|-|TRBV18
CASSIAGGKTGELFF
TGTGCCAGCAGCATAGCGGGAGGAAAAACCGGGGAGCTGTTTTTT
>TRBJ2-3|TRBD1|-|TRBV6-2/TRBV6-3
CASSPGQGVQGTDTQYF
TGTGCCAGCAGCCCAGGACAGGGGGTACAAGGCACAGATACGCAGTATTTT
>TRBJ1-2|-|-|TRBV5-1
CASSIDSNYGYTF
TGCGCCAGCAGCATTGACAGTAACTATGGCTACACCTTC
>TRBJ1-2|TRBD1|-|TRBV28
CASTSGGSGYGYTF
TGTGCCAGCACATCAGGGGGGTCGGGCTATGGCTACACCTTC
>TRBJ2-7|-|-|TRBV14
CASSHKLGEAYEQYF
TGTGCCAGCAGCCACAAATTGGGGGAGGCCTACGAGCAGTACTTC
>TRBJ2-5|-|-|TRBV21-1
CASSKVGGRETQYF
TGTGCCAGCAGCAAAGTAGGCGGGAGAGAGACCCAGTACTTC
>TRBJ1-4|-|-|TRBV27
CASSQLPGSLTRRTNEKLFF
TGTGCCAGCAGCCAACTTCCGGGGTCACTTACCAGACGCACTAATGAAAAACTGTTTTTT
>TRBJ2-3|TRBD1|-|TRBV19
CASSIGTARDADTQYF
TGTGCCAGTAGTATTGGGACAGCAAGGGACGCAGATACGCAGTATTTT